Listed here is a single TCR beta chain. Patient disease was locally advanced or metastatic urothelial carcinoma. Libraries were prepared by immunoSEQ multiplex PCR; TCRdb keeps only in-frame clonotypes and omits some of them. The sample carries 50,000 to 65,000 clones, under 90% recorded once. The germline V gene has CDR1 SGHTS and CDR2 YDEGEE. This CDR3 region has 15 residues. Trimming shortened V by 3 bases and J by 6 bases, and 17 bases separated the two germline ends. These data are taken from a study of PD-L1 blockade in urothelial cancer. As for the study in general: Of prior chemotherapy regimens, patients had received between 0 and 3. Blood gave a median approximately 140,000 T cells.

This chain joins TRBV5-8 and TRBJ2-3, with D uncertain. Specimen: PBMCs, collected around atezolizumab (anti-PD-L1) treatment. The clonotype comes from a man between 35 and 55 years old with urothelial cancer. CDR3 residues: CASSSVRSFADTQYF. The CDR3 bases are TGTGCCAGCAGCTCCGTGCGTTCGTTTGCGGATACGCAGTATTTT.